The 6 T cell receptor beta chains presented below share a single source sample, sequenced in a study of blood T cell dynamics during melanoma immunotherapy. Specified time point: week 3, after first cycle of checkpoint inhibitor. Sequencing used immunoSEQ multiplex PCR; TCRdb keeps in-frame clones, though not all of them. Of around 2,000 clones in the sample, almost 95% are singletons; the top ten hold 0.7% to 0.9%. Source: effector memory CD8+ T cells from blood, taken from a patient treated with checkpoint blockade. These receptors all stem from a human donor with melanoma.

This clone was recorded only once. The chain carries TRBV19 and TRBJ2-3; TRBD2 agrees at 11 bases. The CDR3 sequence is 16 residues long. With V trimmed by 5 bases and J by 3 bases, 7 bases remained unmatched. Germline CDR1 LNHDA, CDR2 SQIVND (reference sequence). This CDR3 reads CASSPLAGGLTDTQYF. For the CDR3, the DNA is TGTGCCAGTAGTCCGTTAGCGGGAGGGCTTACAGATACGCAGTATTTT.

The V and J genes are TRBV6-6 and TRBJ2-7, with 7 bases identical to TRBD1. This CDR3 is 13 amino acids long. Germline trimming cut 8 bases from V and 6 bases from J; bases unmatched to any gene: 10. The V gene's germline CDR1 is MNHNY and CDR2 SVGAGI (reference sequence). CDR3 residues: CASGEGAHFEQYF. In DNA, the CDR3 is TGTGCCAGCGGCGAGGGGGCGCATTTCGAGCAGTACTTC.

The chain has TRBV5-6 and TRBJ1-1; D remains ambiguous. Per germline, CDR1 SGHDT and CDR2 YYEEEE. Trimming took 0 bases from V and 2 from J, leaving 5 bases between them. This CDR3 is 13 amino acids long. The CDR3 sequence is CASSLAPNTEAFF. Here the CDR3 DNA reads TGTGCCAGCAGCTTGGCGCCCAACACTGAAGCTTTCTTT.

The chain employs TRBV2 and TRBJ1-1; possible D gene TRBD1, 6 bases. Trimming removed 3 bases from V and 5 bases from J, with 13 bases in between. This CDR3 contains 14 residues. Germline values: CDR1 SNHLY, CDR2 FYNNEI. This CDR3 reads CASSDGGRSTEAFF. DNA of the CDR3: TGTGCCAGCAGTGACGGGGGGCGATCTACTGAAGCTTTCTTT.

The V and J genes are TRBV4-3 and TRBJ2-2; D might be TRBD2 (5 bases). CDR1 and CDR2 (germline): LGHNA, YSLEER. There are 15 residues in the CDR3. Deletions cut 0 bases from V and 6 bases from J, with 11 bases between. The CDR3 nucleotides are TGCGCCAGCAGCCAAGATCCGACCGGGGCCGGGGAGCTGTTTTTT. Protein product: CASSQDPTGAGELFF.

CDR3 in amino acids: CASSITGNTGELFF. The CDR3 DNA is TGTGCCAGTAGTATAACAGGGAACACCGGGGAGCTGTTTTTT. J is TRBJ2-2 and V is TRBV19, with a possible D match to TRBD1 (5 bases). Trimming removed 2 bases at V and 1 base at J, with 5 bases between. The CDR3 length is 14 residues. CDR1 is LNHDA and CDR2 is SQIVND in the germline V gene (reference sequence).